Below, one T cell receptor (beta chain) is given with its context. Its recognized antigen is unknown. Within one base of it there is no much larger clone, and no base qualities were kept. At diagnosis, tumor, uninvolved tumor-adjacent lung and peripheral blood were collected and then preserved as a mix of FFPE and fresh-frozen material. For TCR repertoire profiling, the blood samples were analyzed as peripheral blood mononuclear cells. The record originates from a study of T cells in localized non-small cell lung cancer (dated by TCRdb to 2020 to 2021). Background for the entire study: The study analyzed T cell repertoires of 200 to 300 early-stage NSCLC patients, comparing tumors and uninvolved tumor-adjacent lungs. The cohort consisted of approximately 240 treatment-naive NSCLC patients whose localized lung tumors had been resected. The mean age of the NSCLC patients was about 64 years, with about 120 men and 85 to 110 women.

Results the study describes overall, beyond this receptor: Higher T cell density in blood was associated with longer overall survival, whereas higher clonality in adjacent lung was associated with shorter survival. A median of 57 of the top 100 tumor clones turned up in the paired uninvolved adjacent lung, and roughly 28 of those clones also ranked among the top 100 of that same adjacent lung. Since the design was exploratory, TCR variables were selected using unadjusted p-values with no false-discovery rate correction. Multi-region tumor sequencing was not performed, so intratumor heterogeneity could not be excluded. The highest T cell clonality was observed in uninvolved tumor-adjacent lung, where clonality exceeded that of tumor, suggesting that antigenic responses were more focused in uninvolved tumor-adjacent lung.

Trimming takes 7 bases off V and 3 bases off J; junction bases not matched to a gene: 10. CDR1 and CDR2 (MNHEY, SMNVEV) derive from the germline V gene (reference sequence). From the cysteine through the phenylalanine, the CDR3 covers 15 amino acids. Left in the record is the CDR3 DNA by itself, 45 bases read in frame from the first base. The immunoSEQ Assay was used to sequence TCR beta CDR3 regions from DNA. The published analysis was carried out like this. To compute T cell density, TCR beta template counts were normalized to usable DNA, which was estimated by amplifying housekeeping genes. Using the preseqR package, richness was estimated by extrapolating to 120,000 templates for tissue samples and 400,000 templates for PBMC samples. Clonality was calculated as one minus Pielou's evenness. Tissue-enriched TCRs were identified through differential abundance testing performed on productive amino-acid clonotypes, with a minimum total count of 5 and an alpha of 0.1. The Jaccard Index and the Morisita Overlap Index were used to measure how much the repertoires overlapped between compartments. GLIPH clustered TCR beta CDR3s with public tetramer-defined viral CDR3s; viral motifs required at least three viral sequences plus V-gene enrichment. TCRdb holds this immuneACCESS table with in-frame rearrangements only. Some clones are missing; in checked studies, unresolved V genes explain under half, and the rest has no known cause. V, J and clone size were drawn from that table, and D and trimming were deduced from the DNA. The sample profile shows about 64,000 clones; 81% of them were found once. The ten largest account for roughly 4.5% of the sample.

This specimen was PBMCs, taken before any cancer treatment. The chain is assembled from TRBV27 and TRBJ1-1; 8 bases in between match TRBD1. The clonotype was recovered from a man aged 40 to 69 with stage II lung adenocarcinoma. The sequenced DNA: TGTGCCAGCACGACTTATCAGGGGGCCGACACTGAAGCTTTCTTT. Its translation reads: CASTTYQGADTEAFF.